The 11 T cell receptor beta chains presented below share a single source sample, sequenced in a study of blood T cell repertoires in COVID-19 (dated by TCRdb to 2020 to 2021). The library was made by the immunoSEQ multiplex PCR assay. Drawn from immuneACCESS, this table holds only the in-frame rearrangements with V and J called that TCRdb kept. Clones are partly lost; checked studies trace under half to an unresolved V gene and leave the rest unexplained. The sample records 55,000 to 65,000 clones, 75% to 90% of which are singletons. Clones ranked in the top ten supply approximately 15% of the sample. Specimen: peripheral blood. The receptors come from a woman aged 55 to 70 with active COVID-19.

The gene calls are TRBV7-8 and TRBJ2-3, with no clear D. Per the germline V gene, CDR1 is SGHVS and CDR2 is FQNEAQ. The CDR3 has 15 residues. With 5 bases removed from V and 2 bases from J, the gap between germline ends came to 14 bases. The CDR3 protein is CASSLEQISTDTQYF. In DNA, the CDR3 is TGTGCCAGCAGCCTAGAGCAAATCTCCACAGATACGCAGTATTTT.

The CDR3 sequence: CATGTGVNTGELFF. CDR3 nucleotides: TGTGCCACCGGGACAGGGGTAAACACCGGGGAGCTGTTTTTT. The V gene is TRBV2, the J gene TRBJ2-2; 10 bases map to TRBD1. CDR3 size: 14 residues. The junction had 4 bases not matched to a gene; V was cut back by 10 bases and J by 2 bases. Germline assignment: CDR1 SNHLY and CDR2 FYNNEI.

This clone was observed once. DNA of the CDR3: TGTGCCAGCCGCCTACGGTGGTCACCCCTCCACTTT. Protein product: CASRLRWSPLHF. This chain uses TRBV21-1 with TRBJ1-6. TRBV21-1 has pseudogene status. The length of the CDR3 is 12 residues.

DNA for the CDR3: TGTGCCAGCAGTCGGACAGGGGGCACCGATCCAATCTATGGCTACACCTTC. It is translated as CASSRTGGTDPIYGYTF. This chain uses TRBV6-6 with TRBJ1-2; 11 bases agree with TRBD1. Trimming cost V 5 bases and J 4 bases; bases outside gene matches: 12. The germline V gene encodes CDR1 MNHNY and CDR2 SVGAGI (reference sequence). The CDR3 covers 17 residues.

V gene TRBV27 combines with J gene TRBJ1-2; 10 nucleotides align to TRBD1. Germline-derived CDR1 and CDR2 are MNHEY and SMNVEV (reference sequence). The CDR3 consists of 13 residues. The J segment lost 13 bases and the V segment lost 6 bases, leaving 11 bases of the junction unmatched. CDR3 sequence reads: CASRYRDRGQSTF. In DNA form, the CDR3 reads TGTGCCAGCAGGTACCGGGACAGGGGTCAAAGCACCTTC.

The table lists this clone with a count of one. The CDR3 nucleotides are TGTGCCAGCAGCTTGGGACAGGGAGCTTACGAGCAGTTCTTC. Translated: CASSLGQGAYEQFF. The chain has TRBV5-4 and TRBJ2-1; TRBD1 matches at 7 bases. Trimming cost V 0 bases and J 10 bases; bases outside gene matches: 7. Germline V lookup: CDR1 SGHNT, CDR2 YYREEE (reference sequence). The CDR3 spans 14 residues.

The chain has TRBV5-1 and TRBJ1-1; D not resolved. With 2 bases removed from V and 2 bases from J, the gap between germline ends came to 10 bases. The CDR3 runs to 14 residues. Germline V gene sequence: CDR1 SGHRS, CDR2 YFSETQ. Here the CDR3 reads CASSLYITNTEAFF. Written as DNA, the CDR3 is TGCGCCAGCAGCTTATATATAACAAACACTGAAGCTTTCTTT.

Points on this clone: One end of the junction does not line up with germline, which may come from a read error. CDR3 sequence: CASSSRPSSDTGELFF. The CDR3 bases are TGTGCTAGCAGCTCCCGGCCTAGCTCTGACACCGGGGAGCTGTTTTTT. V and J are TRBV7-7 and TRBJ2-2; weak D call: TRBD2 (5 bases). CDR1 and CDR2 (germline): SSHAT, FNYEAQ (reference sequence). The CDR3 covers 16 residues.

The chain links TRBV7-3 to TRBJ2-3; 13 bases match TRBD2. The V and J ends lost 2 bases and 2 bases, in that order; junction bases with no gene match: 10. Germline V gene data show CDR1 as SGHTA and CDR2 as FQGTGA. CDR3 length equals 19 residues. CDR3 nucleotides: TGTGCCAGCAGCTTAGGCGTGGGGACTAGCGGGGCTCACACAGATACGCAGTATTTT. As protein: CASSLGVGTSGAHTDTQYF.

The CDR3 is CASSLEWGPDYEQYF. CDR3 DNA sequence: TGCGCCAGCAGCTTGGAATGGGGGCCGGACTACGAGCAGTACTTC. The chain is built from TRBV5-1 and TRBJ2-7, with a tentative D call TRBD1 (6 bases). V was pared by 0 bases and J by 3 bases, with 13 bases between. The CDR3 consists of 15 residues. The germline V gene encodes CDR1 SGHRS and CDR2 YFSETQ.

This clone was detected only a few times. J is TRBJ2-3 and V is TRBV2; maybe TRBD2 (6 bases). CDR3 size: 15 residues. With 10 bases removed from V and 6 bases from J, the gap between germline ends came to 23 bases. CDR1 is SNHLY, CDR2 FYNNEI, per germline. DNA of the CDR3: TGTGCCACCCGACCCTGGGGAGGTAGGAGGGATACGCAGTATTTT. It specifies CATRPWGGRRDTQYF.